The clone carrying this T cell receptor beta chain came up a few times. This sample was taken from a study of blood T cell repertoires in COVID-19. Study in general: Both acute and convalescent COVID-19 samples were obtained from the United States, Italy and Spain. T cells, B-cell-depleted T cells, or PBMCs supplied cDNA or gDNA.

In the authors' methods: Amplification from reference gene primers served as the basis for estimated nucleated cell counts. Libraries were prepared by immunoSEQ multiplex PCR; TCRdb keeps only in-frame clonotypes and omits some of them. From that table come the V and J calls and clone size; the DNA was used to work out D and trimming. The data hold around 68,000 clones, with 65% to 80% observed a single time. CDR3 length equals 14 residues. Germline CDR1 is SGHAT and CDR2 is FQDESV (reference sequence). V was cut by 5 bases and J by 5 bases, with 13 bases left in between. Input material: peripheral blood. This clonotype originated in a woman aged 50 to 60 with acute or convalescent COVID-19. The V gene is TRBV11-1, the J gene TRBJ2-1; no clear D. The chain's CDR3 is CASSLTYSDNEQFF. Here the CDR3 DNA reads TGTGCCAGCAGCCTAACCTACAGTGACAATGAGCAGTTCTTC.